This TCR beta chain originates from a study of OX40 agonist ivuxolimab in advanced cancers. General notes on the study: Ivuxolimab was a fully human IgG2 agonistic monoclonal antibody targeting the costimulatory receptor OX40 (CD134). Intravenous ivuxolimab was administered to patients every 2 weeks at six dose levels: 0.01, 0.1, 0.3, 1.5, 3 and 10 mg/kg. Of the approximately 50 dose-escalation patients, hepatocellular carcinoma was present in around 19, melanoma in around 15, renal cell carcinoma in 9 and head and neck cancer in 9. The dose-escalation cohort was almost 85% male with a mean age of around 64 years, ranging from roughly 20 to 80. Prior anti-PD-1, anti-PD-L1 or anti-CTLA-4 therapy was permitted, and checkpoint inhibitors had been received by under 50% of dose-escalation patients. Three dose-escalation patients achieved partial responses, one with hepatocellular carcinoma and two with cutaneous melanoma. Peripheral TCRbeta sequencing aimed to test whether ivuxolimab altered TCR sequence diversity and caused clonal T-cell expansion. The paper describes the monotherapy dose-escalation part (N of about 50 patients) of the phase I trial of ivuxolimab.

Patients with a history of autoimmune disease or receiving systemic immunosuppression were excluded from the trial. Peripheral blood for TCR sequencing was drawn from every dose cohort at baseline, at cycle 4 day 1 and at cycle 7 day 1. The samples were drawn from a first-in-human, open-label, multicenter phase I dose-escalation trial of ivuxolimab. Adults with locally advanced or metastatic melanoma, renal cell, hepatocellular, or head and neck squamous cell carcinoma were enrolled in the trial. Before TCR sequencing, CD4+ T cells and CD8+ T cells were sorted from peripheral blood as separate populations. General conclusions and limits of the study: After ivuxolimab, CD8+ T cells had more expanded clones than CD4+ T cells on average. In the 0.1-3.0 mg/kg groups, partial responders were among the patients with the lowest normalized peripheral clonal expansion, particularly in CD8+ T cells. At doses from 0.1 to 3.0 mg/kg, clonal expansion was seen in both CD4+ and CD8+ blood T cells between baseline and week 6. Antigen specificity was not determined for the clonally expanded peripheral T cells. Low levels of normalized T-cell clonal expansion were also shown by some nonresponding patients.

In its sample, this clone was seen a few times. Its cognate antigen has yet to be identified. No qualities accompany the bases; no much larger clone lies one base away. Genomic DNA was isolated from the sorted cells so that the TCRbeta CDR3 region could be sequenced. The immunoSEQ Assay was used to sequence the TCRbeta CDR3 regions. In its TCRdb copy, this immuneACCESS table keeps in-frame sequences only and misses some clones. Where compared with another copy, unresolved V genes explain less than half of these, and the others have no known cause. This sample is represented by tens of thousands of clones; 70% to 85% of them were singletons. Roughly 6.5% of the sample comes from the top ten. Trimming takes 4 bases off V and 6 bases off J; junction bases not matched to a gene: 8. The CDR3 numbers 15 residues from cysteine through phenylalanine. Only the CDR3 part of the read is kept: 45 bases, read in frame from the first base. Sequences SGHTA (CDR1) and FQGNSA (CDR2) are obtained from the germline V gene.

The sequence came from an adult with an advanced solid tumor such as melanoma, head and neck, liver or kidney cancer. The material was CD4+ or CD8+ T cells sorted from blood, obtained in a trial of the OX40 agonist ivuxolimab. The rearranged segments are TRBV7-2 and TRBJ2-1; 8 junctional bases match TRBD1. The sequenced DNA: TGTGCCAGCAGCTCCGGGACAGGAAAAGGCAATGAGCAGTTCTTC. Translated, it reads CASSSGTGKGNEQFF.